Presented here are 30 T cell receptor beta chains from one specimen sequenced in a study of T cell changes during pregnancy in multiple sclerosis. Generated by immunoSEQ multiplex PCR, the TCRdb table keeps only in-frame clones and is missing some. This sample has approximately 44,000 clones, with approximately 90% found just once. The sequenced sample was CD4+ T cells from peripheral blood mononuclear cells, obtained in the third trimester of pregnancy. The receptors originated from a female donor with multiple sclerosis, enrolled in a pregnancy study.

This CDR3 reads CASRSAAPKGYTF. CDR3 DNA sequence: TGTGCCAGCAGATCCGCGGCGCCTAAAGGCTACACCTTC. The chain is built from TRBV28 and TRBJ1-2; D is ambiguous. CDR3 length: 13 amino acids. Germline V gene data show CDR1 as MDHEN and CDR2 as SYDVKM. Deletions cut 6 bases from V and 8 bases from J, with 16 bases between.

This clone was counted a single time. The chain uses TRBV15 and TRBJ2-1; 8 positions match TRBD2. The CDR3 has 18 residues. V lost 4 bases and J lost 1; bases outside the gene matches: 12. Germline V gene sequence: CDR1 LNHNV, CDR2 YYDKDF (reference sequence). The CDR3 sequence: CATSTRRTSRESYNEQFF. In DNA form, the CDR3 reads TGTGCCACCAGCACCCGTCGGACTAGCAGGGAATCCTACAATGAGCAGTTCTTC.

The chain has TRBV28 and TRBJ1-1, with D maybe TRBD1 (5 bases). V shed 6 bases and J shed 0 bases, with 11 bases lying between them. CDR1 and CDR2 from the germline V gene are MDHEN and SYDVKM. CDR3 size: 14 residues. CDR3: CASRGGDLNTEAFF. The CDR3 DNA is TGTGCCAGCAGGGGGGGGGACCTGAACACTGAAGCTTTCTTT.

This clone was seen only once. The V call is TRBV6-6, the J call TRBJ2-3, with unresolved D. Trimming removed 2 bases from V and 4 bases from J, with 7 bases in between. The length of the CDR3 is 13 residues. Germline values: CDR1 MNHNY, CDR2 SVGAGI (reference sequence). CDR3 residues: CASSYDEADTQYF. The DNA of the CDR3 is TGTGCCAGCAGTTACGATGAGGCAGATACGCAGTATTTT.

The chain couples TRBV4-1 to TRBJ1-5; D remains unclear. The CDR3 covers 15 residues. Trimming took 1 base from V and 2 from J, leaving 9 bases between them. CDR1 and CDR2 from the germline V gene are MGHRA and YSYEKL. The CDR3 DNA sequence: TGCGCCAGCAGCCAAGGACAAGGCGGCAATCAGCCCCAGCATTTT. The encoded protein is CASSQGQGGNQPQHF.

The sample holds one count of this clone. The chain has TRBV18 and TRBJ2-5; D is ambiguous. Between the trimmed V and J ends, which lost 3 bases and 4 bases, there was a span of 15 bases. The CDR3 is 15 amino acids. The germline V gene has CDR1 KGHSH and CDR2 LQKENI. CDR3 bases: TGTGCCAGCTCACCCGCGGAGAGCTTGGGAGAGACCCAGTACTTC. It encodes CASSPAESLGETQYF.

This clone was seen once. The J gene is TRBJ2-1, the V gene TRBV6-1, with D possibly TRBD1 on 6 matching bases. Germline CDR1 is MNHNS and CDR2 is SASEGT. This CDR3 spans 13 amino acids. The V end was cut by 6 bases, the J end by 0 bases, with 6 bases between. CDR3 region: CASSRGSYNEQFF. CDR3 DNA sequence: TGTGCCAGCAGCAGGGGCTCCTACAATGAGCAGTTCTTC.

The genes are TRBV7-9 and TRBJ1-1, with D possibly TRBD1 on 5 matching bases. Germline-derived CDR1 and CDR2 are SEHNR and FQNEAQ (reference sequence). Trimming left V 3 bases short and J 1 base short, with 6 bases between. The CDR3 has 13 residues. The CDR3 here is CASSFGGNTEAFF. DNA of the CDR3: TGTGCCAGCAGCTTCGGGGGGAACACTGAAGCTTTCTTT.

The V call is TRBV18, the J call TRBJ2-1; 9 bases align to TRBD2. In germline, CDR1 is KGHSH, CDR2 LQKENI. V lost 2 bases to trimming and J lost 2 bases; unmatched junction nucleotides: 10. The CDR3 extends over 18 amino acids. DNA for the CDR3: TGTGCCAGCTCACCAAAACCTATAGCGGGAGTTACCTACAATGAGCAGTTCTTC. Translating it yields CASSPKPIAGVTYNEQFF.

This sequence joins TRBV9 and TRBJ1-1; the D is unclear. V lost 6 bases and J lost 1, with 13 bases in between. CDR1 SGDLS and CDR2 YYNGEE come from the germline V gene. The CDR3 is 14 amino acids. The CDR3 loop reads CASTVGKENTEAFF. The CDR3, as DNA: TGTGCCAGCACGGTCGGGAAGGAGAACACTGAAGCTTTCTTT.

The chain couples TRBV28 to TRBJ2-1, with D maybe TRBD1 (5 bases). The CDR3 sequence is 12 residues long. Trimming took off 5 bases at V and 8 bases at J, with 10 bases between the two ends. Germline values: CDR1 MDHEN, CDR2 SYDVKM. CDR3: CASSVRGYEQFF. The CDR3 nucleotides are TGTGCCAGCAGTGTTAGGGGTTATGAGCAGTTCTTC. Variable domain in full (rest from reference TRBV28 and TRBJ2-1): DVKVTQSSRYLVKRTGEKVFLECVQDMDHENMFWYRQDPGLGLRLIYFSYDVKMKEKGDIPEGYSVSREKKERFSLILESASTNQTSMYLCASSVRGYEQFFGPGTRLTVL.

The rearrangement links TRBV19 to TRBJ1-1; D remains unclear. This CDR3 is 15 amino acids long. The V gene's germline CDR1 is LNHDA and CDR2 SQIVND (reference sequence). The ends were cut back, 3 bases at V and 2 bases at J, with 13 bases in the middle. The CDR3 coding sequence is TGTGCCAGTAGTATCCAATATCAGAAAAACACTGAAGCTTTCTTT. Its protein product is CASSIQYQKNTEAFF.

V gene TRBV30 combines with J gene TRBJ1-1, with D unresolved. Trimming removed 0 bases at V and 2 bases at J, with 7 bases between. Germline CDR1 is GTSNPN and CDR2 is SVGIG (reference sequence). The CDR3 is 13 residues long. The CDR3: CAWSVTQNTEAFF. CDR3 in DNA: TGTGCCTGGAGTGTGACACAAAACACTGAAGCTTTCTTT.

The chain is built from TRBV18 and TRBJ2-5, with 10 bases matching TRBD1. V lost 1 base, J lost 5 bases, and 4 bases stayed unmatched. Germline V gene sequence: CDR1 KGHSH, CDR2 LQKENI. The CDR3 is 15 residues long. DNA of the CDR3: TGTGCCAGCTCACCACTGGGGACAGGGGAGGAGACCCAGTACTTC. Translating gives CASSPLGTGEETQYF.

The chain has TRBV5-1 and TRBJ2-1; 11 bases are shared with TRBD2. V lost 0 bases to trimming and J lost 7 bases; unmatched junction nucleotides: 6. This CDR3 comprises 16 residues. Looked up from germline, CDR1 is SGHRS and CDR2 is YFSETQ. CDR3 coding DNA: TGCGCCAGCAGCTTGGGAGGGACTAGCGGAACTAATGAGCAGTTCTTC. Protein sequence: CASSLGGTSGTNEQFF.

This sequence joins TRBV7-9 and TRBJ1-2; 9 bases map to TRBD1. Germline loops: CDR1 SEHNR, CDR2 FQNEAQ (reference sequence). This CDR3 is built from 16 residues. The J segment lost 7 bases and the V segment lost 0 bases, leaving 9 bases of the junction unmatched. This chain's CDR3 is CASSLAGTGTSVGYTF. In nucleotides, the CDR3 is TGTGCCAGCAGCTTAGCCGGGACAGGGACTTCGGTTGGCTACACCTTC.

The chain couples TRBV14 to TRBJ1-1; 8 bases are shared with TRBD1. V was pared by 5 bases and J by 3 bases, with 8 bases of the junction left unmatched. The CDR3 sequence is 15 residues long. Germline lookup yields CDR1 SGHDN and CDR2 FVKESK. This chain's CDR3 is CASSIRTGRYTEAFF. DNA for the CDR3: TGTGCCAGCAGCATCAGGACAGGGAGGTACACTGAAGCTTTCTTT.

This sequence joins TRBV5-1 and TRBJ2-1, with TRBD2 matching 10 bases. V trimming: 3 bases; J trimming: 4 bases; junction bases outside the gene matches: 4. Germline lookup yields CDR1 SGHRS and CDR2 YFSETQ. CDR3 length: 15 amino acids. CDR3 sequence (DNA): TGCGCCAGCAGCTCTGGACTAGCGGCTTACAATGAGCAGTTCTTC. Its translation: CASSSGLAAYNEQFF.

The chain uses TRBV5-1 and TRBJ2-1; 10 positions match TRBD2. Germline CDR1 reads SGHRS; CDR2 reads YFSETQ. This CDR3 contains 16 residues. The trim removed 7 bases at V and 0 bases at J, leaving 7 bases unmatched. The CDR3 protein is CASQRTSGSSYNEQFF. CDR3 DNA sequence: TGCGCCAGCCAACGGACTAGCGGTAGCTCCTACAATGAGCAGTTCTTC.

V usage is TRBV7-4 and J usage is TRBJ2-7; TRBD1 aligns across 7 bases. Trimming removed 1 base from V and 3 bases from J; junction bases left unmatched: 9. CDR3 length equals 16 residues. Per germline, CDR1 SGHVT and CDR2 SQSDAQ. CDR3 DNA: TGTGCCAGCAGCTTAGTATCGGCTGACAGGGACTACGAGCAGTACTTC. Its protein is CASSLVSADRDYEQYF.

This sequence joins TRBV2 and TRBJ2-4, with TRBD1 identical over 7 bases. CDR1 is SNHLY, CDR2 FYNNEI, per germline. After removal of 5 bases from V and 0 bases from J, the junction contained 4 bases not matched to a gene. This CDR3 has 15 residues. This CDR3 is CASSKQGEAKNIQYF. In DNA, the CDR3 is TGTGCCAGCAGTAAGCAGGGGGAAGCCAAAAACATTCAGTACTTC.

This sequence joins TRBV11-3 and TRBJ2-7; the D is unclear. The V end was cut by 3 bases, the J end by 4 bases, with 16 bases between. This CDR3 has 15 residues. CDR1 and CDR2 (germline): SGHNT, YENEEA. DNA for the CDR3: TGTGCCAGCAGCTTCACCGGAAGTTTGAGGTACGAGCAGTACTTC. Amino acids: CASSFTGSLRYEQYF.

This sequence joins TRBV19 and TRBJ1-3; D is ambiguous. The V gene's germline CDR1 is LNHDA and CDR2 SQIVND (reference sequence). The CDR3 contains 16 residues. V lost 5 bases to trimming and J lost 0 bases, with 14 bases between them. The CDR3 protein is CASSAPGGGSGNTIYF. CDR3 bases: TGTGCCAGTAGTGCCCCAGGAGGAGGCTCTGGAAACACCATATATTTT.

The CDR3 loop is CASSDPRVAKNIQYF. CDR3 in DNA: TGTGCCAGCAGTGACCCCCGGGTAGCCAAAAACATTCAGTACTTC. The chain recombines TRBV28 with TRBJ2-4; D unresolved. V was cut by 5 bases and J by 0 bases, with 11 bases left in between. Germline V gives CDR1 MDHEN, CDR2 SYDVKM. This CDR3 has 15 amino acids.

This chain connects TRBV7-2 to TRBJ2-7; weak D call: TRBD2 (5 bases). The V end was cut by 5 bases, the J end by 2 bases, with 13 bases between. The CDR3 consists of 14 residues. Germline loops: CDR1 SGHTA, CDR2 FQGNSA. For the CDR3, the DNA is TGTGCCAGCAGCCTGGAGGCGGGCCCCTACGAGCAGTACTTC. This codes for CASSLEAGPYEQYF.

The chain combines TRBV18 with TRBJ2-4, with D maybe TRBD2 (6 bases). V lost 3 bases and J 4 bases, leaving 10 bases between the germline ends. This CDR3 is 14 amino acids long. Germline CDR1 KGHSH, CDR2 LQKENI. CDR3 amino acids: CASSPLAPKNIQYF. CDR3 DNA: TGTGCCAGCTCACCTCTAGCGCCGAAAAACATTCAGTACTTC.

The V call is TRBV29-1, the J call TRBJ2-5; 9 bases are shared with TRBD2. V was pared by 7 bases and J by 2 bases, with 5 bases of the junction left unmatched. Germline lookup yields CDR1 SQVTM and CDR2 ANQGSEA. The CDR3 loop spans 13 amino acids. The CDR3 DNA follows: TGCAGCGCGAGACTAGCGGTACAAGAGACCCAGTACTTC. Translating gives CSARLAVQETQYF.

CDR3: CASRVLATLYNEQFF. In nucleotides, the CDR3 is TGTGCCAGCAGAGTCCTAGCGACCCTCTACAATGAGCAGTTCTTC. The chain is built from TRBV2 and TRBJ2-1; tentatively, D is TRBD2 (6 bases). This CDR3 comprises 15 residues. V was cut by 6 bases and J by 3 bases, with 15 bases left in between. The germline V gene has CDR1 SNHLY and CDR2 FYNNEI. Variable domain in full (rest from reference TRBV2 and TRBJ2-1): EPEVTQTPSHQVTQMGQEVILRCVPISNHLYFYWYRQILGQKVEFLVSFYNNEISEKSEIFDDQFSVERPDGSNFTLKIRSTKLEDSAMYFCASRVLATLYNEQFFGPGTRLTVL.

J is TRBJ2-7 and V is TRBV2; 10 positions match TRBD2. Germline CDR1 SNHLY, CDR2 FYNNEI. With 2 bases clipped from V and 5 bases from J, the junction kept 3 bases outside the gene matches. The CDR3 has 14 residues. The CDR3 bases are TGTGCCAGCAGTGAAACTAGCGGGACAAACGAGCAGTACTTC. Its protein product is CASSETSGTNEQYF.

The chain combines TRBV6-1 with TRBJ2-3; D is uncertain. This CDR3 spans 13 amino acids. In germline, CDR1 is MNHNS, CDR2 SASEGT. V lost 5 bases, J lost 3 bases, and 9 bases lay in between. The CDR3 sequence: CASSPIRTDTQYF. The CDR3 DNA sequence: TGTGCCAGCAGTCCTATTCGGACAGATACGCAGTATTTT.